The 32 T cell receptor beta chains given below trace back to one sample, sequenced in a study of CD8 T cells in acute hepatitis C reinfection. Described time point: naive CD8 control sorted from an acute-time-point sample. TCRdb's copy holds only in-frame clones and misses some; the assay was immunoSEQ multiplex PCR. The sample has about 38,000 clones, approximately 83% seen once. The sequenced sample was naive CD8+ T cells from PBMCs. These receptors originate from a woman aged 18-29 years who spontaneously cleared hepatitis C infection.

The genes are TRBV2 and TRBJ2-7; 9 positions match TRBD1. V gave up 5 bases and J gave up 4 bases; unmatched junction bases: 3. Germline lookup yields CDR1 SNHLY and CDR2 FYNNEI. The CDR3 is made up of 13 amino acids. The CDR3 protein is CASSTGTGYEQYF. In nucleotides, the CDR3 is TGTGCCAGCAGTACCGGGACAGGGTACGAGCAGTACTTC.

In nucleotides, the CDR3 is TGTGCCAGCAATATAGCGGGAGGGGGGGCGGATACGCAGTATTTT. Translated: CASNIAGGGADTQYF. The chain employs TRBV27 and TRBJ2-3; 11 bases agree with TRBD2. The CDR3 runs to 15 residues. V dropped 7 bases and J dropped 6; count of bases not matched to a gene: 9. Germline V CDR1 and CDR2: MNHEY, SMNVEV (reference sequence).

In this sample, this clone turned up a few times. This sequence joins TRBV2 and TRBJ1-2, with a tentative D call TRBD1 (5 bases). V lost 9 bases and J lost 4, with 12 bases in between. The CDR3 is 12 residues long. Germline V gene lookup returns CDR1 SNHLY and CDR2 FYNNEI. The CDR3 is CARQDTPYGYTF. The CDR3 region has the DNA TGTGCCAGGCAGGACACCCCCTATGGCTACACCTTC.

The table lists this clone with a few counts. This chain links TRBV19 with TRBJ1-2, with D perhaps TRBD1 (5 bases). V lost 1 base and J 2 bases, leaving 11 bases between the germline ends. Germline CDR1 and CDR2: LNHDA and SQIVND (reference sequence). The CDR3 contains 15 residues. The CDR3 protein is CASSIGQSTNYGYTF. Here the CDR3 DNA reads TGTGCCAGTAGTATAGGACAGTCAACCAACTATGGCTACACCTTC.

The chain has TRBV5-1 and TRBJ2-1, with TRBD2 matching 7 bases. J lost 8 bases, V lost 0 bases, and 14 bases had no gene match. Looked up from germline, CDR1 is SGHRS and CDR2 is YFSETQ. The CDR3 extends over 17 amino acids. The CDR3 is CASSLDGGGPVFDEQFF. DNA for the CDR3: TGCGCCAGCAGCTTGGATGGGGGAGGGCCCGTATTTGATGAGCAGTTCTTC.

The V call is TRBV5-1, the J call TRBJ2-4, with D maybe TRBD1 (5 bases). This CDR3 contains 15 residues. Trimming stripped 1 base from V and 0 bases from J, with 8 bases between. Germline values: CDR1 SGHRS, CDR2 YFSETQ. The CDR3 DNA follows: TGCGCCAGCAGCTTGATGGGGCTAGCCAAAAACATTCAGTACTTC. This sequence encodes CASSLMGLAKNIQYF.

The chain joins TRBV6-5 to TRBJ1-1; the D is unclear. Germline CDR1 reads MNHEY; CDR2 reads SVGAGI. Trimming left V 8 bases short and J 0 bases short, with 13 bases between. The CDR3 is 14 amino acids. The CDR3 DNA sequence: TGTGCCAGCCATAATGGCGACTTGAACACTGAAGCTTTCTTT. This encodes CASHNGDLNTEAFF.

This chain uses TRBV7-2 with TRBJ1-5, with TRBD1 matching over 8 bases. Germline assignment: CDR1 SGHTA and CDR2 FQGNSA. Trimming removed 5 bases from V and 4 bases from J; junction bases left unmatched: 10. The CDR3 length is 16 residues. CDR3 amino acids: CASSGVKDRANQPQHF. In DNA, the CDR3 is TGTGCCAGCAGCGGGGTCAAGGACAGGGCTAATCAGCCCCAGCATTTT.

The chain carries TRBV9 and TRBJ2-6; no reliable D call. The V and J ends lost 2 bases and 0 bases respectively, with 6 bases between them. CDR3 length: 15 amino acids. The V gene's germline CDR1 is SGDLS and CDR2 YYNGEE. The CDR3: CASSVIGSGANVLTF. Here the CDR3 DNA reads TGTGCCAGCAGCGTTATAGGCTCTGGGGCCAACGTCCTGACTTTC.

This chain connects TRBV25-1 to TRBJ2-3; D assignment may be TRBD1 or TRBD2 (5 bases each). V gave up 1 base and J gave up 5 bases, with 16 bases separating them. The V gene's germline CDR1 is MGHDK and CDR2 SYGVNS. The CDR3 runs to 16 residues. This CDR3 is CASSEFFEGTQDTQYF. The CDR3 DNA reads TGTGCCAGCAGTGAATTCTTTGAGGGGACCCAAGATACGCAGTATTTT.

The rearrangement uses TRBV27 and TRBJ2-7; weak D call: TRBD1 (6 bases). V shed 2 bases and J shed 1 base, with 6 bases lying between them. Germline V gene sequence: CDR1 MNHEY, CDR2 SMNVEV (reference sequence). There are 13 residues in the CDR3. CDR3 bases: TGTGCCAGCAGTTTACAGGGGTCCTACGAGCAGTACTTC. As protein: CASSLQGSYEQYF.

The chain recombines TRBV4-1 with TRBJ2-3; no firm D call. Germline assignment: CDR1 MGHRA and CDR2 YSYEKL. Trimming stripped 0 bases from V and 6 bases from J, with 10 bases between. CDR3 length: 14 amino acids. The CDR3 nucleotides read TGCGCCAGCAGCCAAGATACCGAGGTGGATACGCAGTATTTT. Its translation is CASSQDTEVDTQYF.

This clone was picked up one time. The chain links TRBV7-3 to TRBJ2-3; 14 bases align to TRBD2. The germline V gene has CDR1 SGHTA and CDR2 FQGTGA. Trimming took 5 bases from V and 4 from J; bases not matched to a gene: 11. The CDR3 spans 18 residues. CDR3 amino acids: CASSPISGGLAGADTQYF. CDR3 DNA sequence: TGTGCCAGCAGCCCGATTAGCGGGGGACTAGCGGGAGCAGATACGCAGTATTTT.

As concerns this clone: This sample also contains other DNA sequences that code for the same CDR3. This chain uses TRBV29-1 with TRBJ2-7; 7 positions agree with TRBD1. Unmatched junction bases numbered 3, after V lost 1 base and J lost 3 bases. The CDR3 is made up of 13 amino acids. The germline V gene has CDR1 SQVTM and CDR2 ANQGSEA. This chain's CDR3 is CSVEAGGGYEQYF. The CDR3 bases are TGCAGCGTTGAAGCAGGGGGTGGCTACGAGCAGTACTTC.

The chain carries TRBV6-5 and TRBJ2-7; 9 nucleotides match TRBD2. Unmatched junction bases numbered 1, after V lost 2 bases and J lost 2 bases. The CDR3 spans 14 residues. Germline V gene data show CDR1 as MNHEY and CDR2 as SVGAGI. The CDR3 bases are TGTGCCAGCAGTTACGCGGGAGGGGCCTACGAGCAGTACTTC. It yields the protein CASSYAGGAYEQYF.

The CDR3 DNA sequence: TGTGCCAGCAGCTTTGGAGATTTGGACAATCAGCCCCAGCATTTT. Translated, it gives CASSFGDLDNQPQHF. The chain has TRBV7-9 and TRBJ1-5; the D is unclear. The germline V gene encodes CDR1 SEHNR and CDR2 FQNEAQ (reference sequence). This CDR3 region has 15 residues. V was cut by 3 bases and J by 3 bases, with 12 bases left in between.

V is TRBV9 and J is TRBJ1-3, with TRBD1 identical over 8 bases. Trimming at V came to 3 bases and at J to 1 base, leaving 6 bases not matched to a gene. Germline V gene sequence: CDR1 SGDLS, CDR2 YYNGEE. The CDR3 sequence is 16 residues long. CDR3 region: CASSAIQGASGNTIYF. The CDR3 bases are TGTGCCAGCAGCGCCATTCAGGGGGCATCTGGAAACACCATATATTTT.

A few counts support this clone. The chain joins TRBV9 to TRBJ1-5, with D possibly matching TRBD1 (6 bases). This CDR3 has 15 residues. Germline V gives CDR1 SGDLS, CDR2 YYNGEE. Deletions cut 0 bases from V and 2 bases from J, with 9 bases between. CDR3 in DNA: TGTGCCAGCAGCGTAGGGGGGGCCGGCAATCAGCCCCAGCATTTT. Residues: CASSVGGAGNQPQHF.

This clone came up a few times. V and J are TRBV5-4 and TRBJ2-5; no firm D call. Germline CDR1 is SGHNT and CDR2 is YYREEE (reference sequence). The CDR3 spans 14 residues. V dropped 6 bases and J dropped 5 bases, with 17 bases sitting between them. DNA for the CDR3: TGTGCCAGCATCGGCGATCAAGGGATTGAGACCCAGTACTTC. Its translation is CASIGDQGIETQYF.

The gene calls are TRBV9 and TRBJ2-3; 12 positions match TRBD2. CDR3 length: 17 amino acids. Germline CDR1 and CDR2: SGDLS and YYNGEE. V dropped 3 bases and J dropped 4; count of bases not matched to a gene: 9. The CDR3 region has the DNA TGTGCCAGCAGCGCGAACCCGGGACTAGCGGGCTCAGATACGCAGTATTTT. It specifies CASSANPGLAGSDTQYF. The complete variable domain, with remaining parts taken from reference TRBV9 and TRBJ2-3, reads DSGVTQTPKHLITATGQRVTLRCSPRSGDLSVYWYQQSLDQGLQFLIQYYNGEERAKGNILERFSAQQFPDLHSELNLSSLELGDSALYFCASSANPGLAGSDTQYFGPGTRLTVL.

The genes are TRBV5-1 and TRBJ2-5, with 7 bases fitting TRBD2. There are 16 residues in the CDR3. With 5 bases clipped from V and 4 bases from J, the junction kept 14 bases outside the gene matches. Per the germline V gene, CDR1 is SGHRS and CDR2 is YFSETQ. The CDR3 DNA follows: TGCGCCAGCAGTGAAGTGGGAGGGCCAGTTGGAGAGACCCAGTACTTC. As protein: CASSEVGGPVGETQYF.

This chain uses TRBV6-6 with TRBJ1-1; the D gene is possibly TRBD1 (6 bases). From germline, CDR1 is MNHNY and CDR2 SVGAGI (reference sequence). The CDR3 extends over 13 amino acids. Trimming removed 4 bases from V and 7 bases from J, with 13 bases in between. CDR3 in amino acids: CASSSGTLHEAFF. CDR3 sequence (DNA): TGTGCCAGCAGTTCCGGGACACTCCATGAAGCTTTCTTT.

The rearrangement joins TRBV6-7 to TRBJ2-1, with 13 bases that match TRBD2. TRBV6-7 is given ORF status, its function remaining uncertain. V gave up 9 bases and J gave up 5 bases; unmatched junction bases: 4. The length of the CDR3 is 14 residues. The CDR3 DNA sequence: TGTGCCAGTCGACTAGCGGGAGGTCACAATGAGCAGTTCTTC. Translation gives CASRLAGGHNEQFF.

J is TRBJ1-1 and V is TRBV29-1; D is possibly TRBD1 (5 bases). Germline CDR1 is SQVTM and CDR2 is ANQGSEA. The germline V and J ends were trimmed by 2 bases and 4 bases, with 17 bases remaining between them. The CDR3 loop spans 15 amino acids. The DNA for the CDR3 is TGCAGCGTTGAATATCAATCGGGGGAAGGCACTGAAGCTTTCTTT. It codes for CSVEYQSGEGTEAFF. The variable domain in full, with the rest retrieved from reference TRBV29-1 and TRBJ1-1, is SAVISQKPSRDICQRGTSLTIQCQVDSQVTMMFWYRQQPGQSLTLIATANQGSEATYESGFVIDKFPISRPNLTFSTLTVSNMSPEDSSIYLCSVEYQSGEGTEAFFGQGTRLTVV.

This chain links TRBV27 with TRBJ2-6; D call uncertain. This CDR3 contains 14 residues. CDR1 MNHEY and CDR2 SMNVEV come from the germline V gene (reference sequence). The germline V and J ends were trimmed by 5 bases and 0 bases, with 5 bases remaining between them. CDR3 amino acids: CASSQSSGANVLTF. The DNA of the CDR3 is TGTGCCAGCAGTCAGAGCTCTGGGGCCAACGTCCTGACTTTC.

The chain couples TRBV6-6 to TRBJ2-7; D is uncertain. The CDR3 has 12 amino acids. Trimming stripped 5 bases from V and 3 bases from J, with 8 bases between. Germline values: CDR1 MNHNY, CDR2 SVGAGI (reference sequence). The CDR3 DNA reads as TGTGCCAGCAGTCCCGAGATCTACGAGCAGTACTTC. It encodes CASSPEIYEQYF.

CDR3 protein: CASSLGDRTYEQYF. Written as DNA, the CDR3 is TGCGCCAGCAGCTTGGGGGACCGGACCTACGAGCAGTACTTC. V and J are TRBV5-1 and TRBJ2-7, with D perhaps being TRBD1 or TRBD2 (5 bases each). The V gene's germline CDR1 is SGHRS and CDR2 YFSETQ. The CDR3 extends over 14 amino acids. The ends were cut back, 0 bases at V and 2 bases at J, with 9 bases in the middle. The full variable domain, with the rest looked up from reference TRBV5-1 and TRBJ2-7, is KAGVTQTPRYLIKTRGQQVTLSCSPISGHRSVSWYQQTPGQGLQFLFEYFSETQRNKGNFPGRFSGRQFSNSRSEMNVSTLELGDSALYLCASSLGDRTYEQYFGPGTRLTVT.

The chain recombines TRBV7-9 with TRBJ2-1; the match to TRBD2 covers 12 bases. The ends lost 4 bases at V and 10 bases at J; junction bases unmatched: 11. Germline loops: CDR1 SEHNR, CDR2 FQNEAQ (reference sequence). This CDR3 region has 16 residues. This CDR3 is CASSSRLAGVSDEQFF. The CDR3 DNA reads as TGTGCCAGCAGCTCAAGACTAGCGGGAGTTTCGGACGAGCAGTTCTTC.

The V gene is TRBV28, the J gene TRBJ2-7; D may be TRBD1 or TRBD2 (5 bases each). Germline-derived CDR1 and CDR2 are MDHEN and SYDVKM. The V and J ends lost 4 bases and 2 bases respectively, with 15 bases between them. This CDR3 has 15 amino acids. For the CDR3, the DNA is TGTGCCAGCAGTTACCAAGGGGACCTTGCCTACGAGCAGTACTTC. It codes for CASSYQGDLAYEQYF. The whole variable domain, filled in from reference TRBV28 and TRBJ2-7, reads DVKVTQSSRYLVKRTGEKVFLECVQDMDHENMFWYRQDPGLGLRLIYFSYDVKMKEKGDIPEGYSVSREKKERFSLILESASTNQTSMYLCASSYQGDLAYEQYFGPGTRLTVT.

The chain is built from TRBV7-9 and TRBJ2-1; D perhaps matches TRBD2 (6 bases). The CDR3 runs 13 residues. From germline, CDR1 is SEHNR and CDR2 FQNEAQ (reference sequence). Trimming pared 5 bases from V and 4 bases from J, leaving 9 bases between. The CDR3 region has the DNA TGTGCCAGCAGCCCGGAGGGGTACAATGAGCAGTTCTTC. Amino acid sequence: CASSPEGYNEQFF.

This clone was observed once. The CDR3 DNA reads TGCGCCAGCAGCCAAACAGGGGGCGCCTTCTATTACTATGGCTACACCTTC. Amino acid sequence: CASSQTGGAFYYYGYTF. The chain links TRBV5-1 to TRBJ1-2; 9 nucleotides line up with TRBD1. The CDR3 has 17 amino acids. Germline assignment: CDR1 SGHRS and CDR2 YFSETQ. V trimming: 4 bases; J trimming: 3 bases; junction bases outside the gene matches: 13.

In DNA form, the CDR3 reads TGTGCCATCAGGACAGAACTCTCTGGAAACACCATATATTTT. The encoded protein is CAIRTELSGNTIYF. V is TRBV10-3 and J is TRBJ1-3; D perhaps matches TRBD1 (5 bases). Trimming removed 6 bases from V and 0 bases from J, with 9 bases in between. Germline V CDR1 and CDR2: ENHRY, SYGVKD. The CDR3 length is 14 residues.